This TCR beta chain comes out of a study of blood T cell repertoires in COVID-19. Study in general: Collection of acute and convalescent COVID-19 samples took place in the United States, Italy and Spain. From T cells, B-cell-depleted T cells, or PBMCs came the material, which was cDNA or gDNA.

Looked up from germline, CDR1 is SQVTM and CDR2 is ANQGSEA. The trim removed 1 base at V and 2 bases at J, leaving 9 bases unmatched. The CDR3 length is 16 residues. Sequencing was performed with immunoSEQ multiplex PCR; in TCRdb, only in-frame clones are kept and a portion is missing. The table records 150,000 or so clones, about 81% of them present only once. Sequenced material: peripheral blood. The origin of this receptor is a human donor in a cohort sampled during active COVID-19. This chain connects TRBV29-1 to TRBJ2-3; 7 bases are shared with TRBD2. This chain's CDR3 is CSVEGGGSGITDTQYF. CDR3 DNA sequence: TGCAGCGTTGAAGGGGGGGGTAGCGGTATCACAGATACGCAGTATTTT.